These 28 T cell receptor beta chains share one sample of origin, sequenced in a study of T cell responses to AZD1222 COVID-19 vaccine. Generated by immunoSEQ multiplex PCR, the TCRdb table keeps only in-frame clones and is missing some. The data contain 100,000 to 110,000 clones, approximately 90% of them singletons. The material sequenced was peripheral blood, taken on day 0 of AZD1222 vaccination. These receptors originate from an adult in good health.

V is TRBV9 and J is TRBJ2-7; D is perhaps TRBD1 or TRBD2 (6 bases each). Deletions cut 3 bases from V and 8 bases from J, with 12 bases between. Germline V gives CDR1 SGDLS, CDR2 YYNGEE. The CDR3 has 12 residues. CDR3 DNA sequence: TGTGCCAGCAGCGCGTTAGGGGGGCAGCAGTACTTC. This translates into CASSALGGQQYF.

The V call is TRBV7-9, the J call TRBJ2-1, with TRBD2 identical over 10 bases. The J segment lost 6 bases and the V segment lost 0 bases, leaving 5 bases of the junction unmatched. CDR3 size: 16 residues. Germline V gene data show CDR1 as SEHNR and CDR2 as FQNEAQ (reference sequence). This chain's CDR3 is CASSLASLAGINEQFF. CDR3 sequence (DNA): TGTGCCAGCAGCTTAGCGTCACTAGCGGGGATCAATGAGCAGTTCTTC.

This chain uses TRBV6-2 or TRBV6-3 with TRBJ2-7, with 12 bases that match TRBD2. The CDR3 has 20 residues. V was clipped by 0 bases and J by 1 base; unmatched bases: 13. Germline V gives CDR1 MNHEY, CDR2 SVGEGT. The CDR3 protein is CASSYSTSGSRGLGSYEQYF. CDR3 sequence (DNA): TGTGCCAGCAGTTACTCGACTAGCGGGAGTAGGGGGCTCGGGTCCTACGAGCAGTACTTC.

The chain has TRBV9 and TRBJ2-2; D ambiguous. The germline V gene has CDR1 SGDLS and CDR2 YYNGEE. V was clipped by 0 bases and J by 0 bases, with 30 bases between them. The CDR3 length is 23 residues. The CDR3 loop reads CASSVAASVVGRIAYSNTGELFF. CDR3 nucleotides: TGTGCCAGCAGCGTAGCTGCCAGTGTCGTCGGCAGAATAGCTTATTCGAACACCGGGGAGCTGTTTTTT.

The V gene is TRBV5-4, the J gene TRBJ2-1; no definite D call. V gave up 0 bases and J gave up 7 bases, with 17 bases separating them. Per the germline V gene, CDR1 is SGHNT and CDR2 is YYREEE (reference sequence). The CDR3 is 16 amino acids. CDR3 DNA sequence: TGTGCCAGCAGCTTGGCCTCGTCCGGGTTGGCAAATGAGCAGTTCTTC. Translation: CASSLASSGLANEQFF.

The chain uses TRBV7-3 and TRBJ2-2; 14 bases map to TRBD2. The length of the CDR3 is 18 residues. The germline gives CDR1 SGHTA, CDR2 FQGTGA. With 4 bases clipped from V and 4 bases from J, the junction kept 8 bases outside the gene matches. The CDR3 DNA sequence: TGTGCCAGCAGCTCCTCGACTAGCGGGAGGGCCATCACCGGGGAGCTGTTTTTT. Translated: CASSSSTSGRAITGELFF.

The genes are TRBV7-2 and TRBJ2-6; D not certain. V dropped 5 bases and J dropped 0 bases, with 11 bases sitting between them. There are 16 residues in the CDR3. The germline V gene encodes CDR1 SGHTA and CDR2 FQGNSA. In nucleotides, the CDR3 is TGTGCCAGCAGCCCTGACGGTATCTCTGGGGCCAACGTCCTGACTTTC. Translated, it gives CASSPDGISGANVLTF.

Written as DNA, the CDR3 is TGTGCCAGCAGCGCCCGCCGAAGCGTAAGCTACAATGAGCAGTTCTTC. Its translation: CASSARRSVSYNEQFF. This sequence joins TRBV9 and TRBJ2-1; D unclear. The V end was cut by 3 bases, the J end by 3 bases, with 16 bases between. From germline, CDR1 is SGDLS and CDR2 YYNGEE. The CDR3 is made up of 16 amino acids.

As DNA, the CDR3 is TGTGCCAGCAGTTTAAATGCGGGCAGGGGTTATCAGCCCCAGCATTTT. Its protein is CASSLNAGRGYQPQHF. The V gene is TRBV27, the J gene TRBJ1-5, with D possibly TRBD1 on 6 matching bases. The CDR3 consists of 16 residues. The germline CDR1 and CDR2 sequences are MNHEY and SMNVEV (reference sequence). V was shortened by 2 bases and J by 5 bases, with 16 bases between the two germline ends.

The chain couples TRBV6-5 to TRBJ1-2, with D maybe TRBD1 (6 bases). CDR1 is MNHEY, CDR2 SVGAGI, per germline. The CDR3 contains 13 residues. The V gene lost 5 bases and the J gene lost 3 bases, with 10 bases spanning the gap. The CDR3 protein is CASSPGADYGYTF. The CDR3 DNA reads TGTGCCAGCAGTCCAGGGGCGGACTATGGCTACACCTTC.

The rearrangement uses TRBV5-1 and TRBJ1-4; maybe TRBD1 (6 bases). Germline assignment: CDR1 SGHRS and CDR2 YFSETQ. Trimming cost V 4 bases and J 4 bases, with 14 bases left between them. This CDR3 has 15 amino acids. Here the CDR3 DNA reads TGCGCCAGCAGCCTGAGCCGGACAGTTAATGAAAAACTGTTTTTT. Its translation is CASSLSRTVNEKLFF.

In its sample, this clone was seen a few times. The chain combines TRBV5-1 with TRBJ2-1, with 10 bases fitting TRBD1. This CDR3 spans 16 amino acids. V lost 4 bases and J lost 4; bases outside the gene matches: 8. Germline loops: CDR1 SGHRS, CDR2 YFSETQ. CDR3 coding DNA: TGCGCCAGCAGCCCAGGGACAGGGGCAGGATACAATGAGCAGTTCTTC. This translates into CASSPGTGAGYNEQFF.

CDR3 in DNA: TGTGCCAGCACCGCCCCCCAGGGACTAACCTACGAGCAGTACTTC. This encodes CASTAPQGLTYEQYF. The rearrangement links TRBV6-5 to TRBJ2-7; 7 nucleotides match TRBD2. The CDR3 consists of 15 residues. The trim removed 7 bases at V and 2 bases at J, leaving 11 bases unmatched. CDR1 is MNHEY, CDR2 SVGAGI, per germline.

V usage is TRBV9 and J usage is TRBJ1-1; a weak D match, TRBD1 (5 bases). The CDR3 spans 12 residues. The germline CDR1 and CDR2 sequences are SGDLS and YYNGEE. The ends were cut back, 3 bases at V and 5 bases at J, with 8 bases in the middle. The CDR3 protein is CASSGGTTEAFF. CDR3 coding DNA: TGTGCCAGCAGCGGGGGGACTACTGAAGCTTTCTTT.

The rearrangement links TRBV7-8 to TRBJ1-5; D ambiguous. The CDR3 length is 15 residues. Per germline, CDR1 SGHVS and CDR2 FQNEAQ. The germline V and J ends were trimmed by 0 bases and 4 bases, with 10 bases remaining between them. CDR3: CASSLARDLNQPQHF. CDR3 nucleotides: TGTGCCAGCAGCTTAGCGCGGGATTTGAATCAGCCCCAGCATTTT.

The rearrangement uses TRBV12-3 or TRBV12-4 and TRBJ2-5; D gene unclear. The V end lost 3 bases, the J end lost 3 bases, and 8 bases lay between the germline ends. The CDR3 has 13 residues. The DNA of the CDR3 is TGTGCCAGCAGTTTGAGCTACGAAGAGACCCAGTACTTC. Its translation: CASSLSYEETQYF.

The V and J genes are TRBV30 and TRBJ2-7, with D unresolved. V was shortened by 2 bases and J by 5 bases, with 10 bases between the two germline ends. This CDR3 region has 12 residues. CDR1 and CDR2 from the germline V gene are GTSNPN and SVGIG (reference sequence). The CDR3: CAWSFVGNEQYF. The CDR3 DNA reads TGTGCCTGGAGTTTTGTAGGAAACGAGCAGTACTTC.

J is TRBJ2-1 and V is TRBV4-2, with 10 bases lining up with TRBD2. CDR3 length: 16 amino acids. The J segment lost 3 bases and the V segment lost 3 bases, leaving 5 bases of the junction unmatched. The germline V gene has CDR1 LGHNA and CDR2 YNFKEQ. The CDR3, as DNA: TGTGCCAGCAGCCAGGGTTGGACTAGCGGCTACAATGAGCAGTTCTTC. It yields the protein CASSQGWTSGYNEQFF.

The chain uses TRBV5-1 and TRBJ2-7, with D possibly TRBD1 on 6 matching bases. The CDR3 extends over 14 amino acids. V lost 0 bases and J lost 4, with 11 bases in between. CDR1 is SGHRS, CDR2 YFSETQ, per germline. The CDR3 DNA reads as TGCGCCAGCAGCTTGGGGCCAGGGGCTTACGAGCAGTACTTC. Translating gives CASSLGPGAYEQYF.

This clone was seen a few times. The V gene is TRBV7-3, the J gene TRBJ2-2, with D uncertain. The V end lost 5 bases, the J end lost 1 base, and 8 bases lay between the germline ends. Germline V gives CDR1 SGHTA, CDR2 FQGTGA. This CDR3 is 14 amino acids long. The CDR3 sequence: CASSQPGNTGELFF. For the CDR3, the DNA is TGTGCCAGCAGCCAGCCAGGGAACACCGGGGAGCTGTTTTTT. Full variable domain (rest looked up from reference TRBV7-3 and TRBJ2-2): GAGVSQTPSNKVTEKGKYVELRCDPISGHTALYWYRQSLGQGPEFLIYFQGTGAADDSGLPNDRFFAVRPEGSVSTLKIQRTERGDSAVYLCASSQPGNTGELFFGEGSRLTVL.

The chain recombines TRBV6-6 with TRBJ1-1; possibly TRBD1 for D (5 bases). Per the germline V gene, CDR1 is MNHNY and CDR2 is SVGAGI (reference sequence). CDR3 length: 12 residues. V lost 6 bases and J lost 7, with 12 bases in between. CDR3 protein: CASSLGTDEAFF. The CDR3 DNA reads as TGTGCCAGCAGCCTAGGGACGGATGAAGCTTTCTTT.

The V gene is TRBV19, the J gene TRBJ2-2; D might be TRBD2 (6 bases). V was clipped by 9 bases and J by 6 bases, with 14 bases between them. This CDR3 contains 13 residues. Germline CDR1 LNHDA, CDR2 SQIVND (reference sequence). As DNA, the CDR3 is TGTGCCAGCAAATGGGGGGTCCCCGGGGAGCTGTTTTTT. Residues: CASKWGVPGELFF.

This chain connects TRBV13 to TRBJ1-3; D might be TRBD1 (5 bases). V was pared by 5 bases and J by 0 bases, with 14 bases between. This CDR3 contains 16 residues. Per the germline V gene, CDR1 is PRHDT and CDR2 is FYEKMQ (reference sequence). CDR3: CASSPTPGYSGNTIYF. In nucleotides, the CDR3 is TGTGCCAGCAGCCCTACCCCAGGGTACTCTGGAAACACCATATATTTT.

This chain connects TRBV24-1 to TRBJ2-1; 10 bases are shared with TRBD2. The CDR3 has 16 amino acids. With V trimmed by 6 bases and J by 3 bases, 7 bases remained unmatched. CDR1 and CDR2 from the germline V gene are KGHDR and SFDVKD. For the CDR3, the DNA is TGTGCCACCAGTCATAGCGGGAGGACCTACTACAATGAGCAGTTCTTC. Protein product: CATSHSGRTYYNEQFF.

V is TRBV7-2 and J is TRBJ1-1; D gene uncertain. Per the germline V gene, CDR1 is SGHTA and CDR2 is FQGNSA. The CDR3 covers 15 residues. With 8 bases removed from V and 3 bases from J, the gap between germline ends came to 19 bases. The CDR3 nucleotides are TGTGCCAGCGAGCGGTGGCAGGCCCTAGACACTGAAGCTTTCTTT. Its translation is CASERWQALDTEAFF.

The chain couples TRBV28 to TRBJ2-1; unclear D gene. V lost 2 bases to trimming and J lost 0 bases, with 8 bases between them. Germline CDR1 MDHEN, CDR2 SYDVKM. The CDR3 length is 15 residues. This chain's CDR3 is CASSLKDRSYNEQFF. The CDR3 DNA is TGTGCCAGCAGTTTAAAAGATCGCTCCTACAATGAGCAGTTCTTC.

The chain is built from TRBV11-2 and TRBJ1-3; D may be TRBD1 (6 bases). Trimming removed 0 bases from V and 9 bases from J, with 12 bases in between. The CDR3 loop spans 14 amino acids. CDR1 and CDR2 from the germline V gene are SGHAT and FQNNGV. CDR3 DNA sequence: TGTGCCAGCAGCTTAGATGCAGGGGTAGTCACCATATATTTT. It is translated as CASSLDAGVVTIYF.

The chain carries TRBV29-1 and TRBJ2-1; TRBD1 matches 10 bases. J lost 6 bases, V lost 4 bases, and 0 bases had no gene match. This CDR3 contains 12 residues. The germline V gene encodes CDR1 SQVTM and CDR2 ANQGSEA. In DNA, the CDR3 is TGCAGCGTTGGGGACAGGGGCAATGAGCAGTTCTTC. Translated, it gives CSVGDRGNEQFF.